This record concerns one T cell receptor (beta chain) sequence. Its target is unknown. Here immunoSEQ multiplex PCR was the method, and the copy in TCRdb shows in-frame clones only, minus some. This repertoire shows over 70,000 clones, about 86% found once; its top ten account for about 5.8%. This specimen comes from a study of cytotoxic CD8 clonotypes in ibrutinib-treated CLL. The overall study: Patient counts were around 11 relapsed/refractory, roughly 15 treatment-naive and about 18 IGHV unmutated. Mean productive templates were around 260,000; mean productive rearrangements were roughly 100,000. Overall study results and limits: Among the clonotypes, public ones were uncommon and contracted or held stable on treatment. At ibrutinib response, clonality increased, and at progression it declined back toward baseline.

Germline values: CDR1 DFQATT, CDR2 SNEGSKA (reference sequence). The CDR3 is made up of 11 amino acids. V gave up 5 bases and J gave up 2 bases, with 7 bases separating them. The source is a human donor with chronic lymphocytic leukemia. The V call is TRBV20-1, the J call TRBJ2-7; D ambiguous. The material was PBMCs, obtained before ibrutinib treatment. The CDR3 DNA sequence: TGCAGTGCTGGGCTAGCCTACGAGCAGTACTTC. Protein: CSAGLAYEQYF.